The T cell receptor beta chain under discussion was sequenced for a study of blood T cell repertoires in COVID-19. As for the study in general: Samples taken during acute and convalescent COVID-19 were collected in the United States, Italy and Spain.

Looked up from germline, CDR1 is SGHTA and CDR2 is FQGNSA. The germline V and J ends were trimmed by 4 bases and 2 bases, with 14 bases remaining between them. This CDR3 is 15 amino acids long. Authors' processing steps: Nucleated cell counts were estimated from reference gene primer amplification. TCRdb's table, derived via immunoSEQ multiplex PCR, lists solely in-frame clones and lacks some. V and J calls and clone size are those listed in that table; D and trimming were worked out from the DNA. This table holds more than 120,000 clones, 87% found once. This clone was counted at least ten times. The V and J genes are TRBV7-2 and TRBJ1-2, with no clear D. Sequenced material: peripheral blood. This receptor was taken from a woman aged 50 to 60 with acute or convalescent COVID-19. The CDR3: CASSSSAAANYGYTF. CDR3 nucleotides: TGTGCCAGCAGCTCGTCGGCGGCAGCGAACTATGGCTACACCTTC.